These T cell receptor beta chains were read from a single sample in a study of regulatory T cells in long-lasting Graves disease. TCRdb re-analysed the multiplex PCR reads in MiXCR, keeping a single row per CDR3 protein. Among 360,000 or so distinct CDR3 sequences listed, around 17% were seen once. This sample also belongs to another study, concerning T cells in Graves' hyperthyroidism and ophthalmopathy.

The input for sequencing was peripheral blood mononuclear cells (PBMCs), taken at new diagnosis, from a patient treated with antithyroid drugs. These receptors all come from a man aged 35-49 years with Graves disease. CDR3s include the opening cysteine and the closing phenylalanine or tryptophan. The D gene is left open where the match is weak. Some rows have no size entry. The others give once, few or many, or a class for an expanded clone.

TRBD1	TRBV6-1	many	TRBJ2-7	TGTGCCACCACCGGGACAGGGCATACCTACGAGCAGTACTTC	CATTGTGHTYEQYF
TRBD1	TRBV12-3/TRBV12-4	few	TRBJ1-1	TGTGCCAGCAGTGATTTAACGGGACAGACAAAGCTTGAGGCTTTCTTT	CASSDLTGQTKLEAFF
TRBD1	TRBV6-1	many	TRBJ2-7	TGTGCCAGCAGTGGGGACAGGTACTACGAGCAGTACTTC	CASSGDRYYEQYF
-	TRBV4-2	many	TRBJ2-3	TGTGCCAGCAGCCAAGACTGGACAGATACGCAGTATTTT	CASSQDWTDTQYF
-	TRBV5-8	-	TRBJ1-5	TGTGCCAGCAGCTTGGGAGGGCTTAGGGATCAGCCCCAGCATTTT	CASSLGGLRDQPQHF
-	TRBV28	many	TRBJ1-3	TGTGCCAGCAGTCCCTCCACGTGGGACACCATATATTTT	CASSPSTWDTIYF
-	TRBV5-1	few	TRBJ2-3	TGCGCCAGCAGCTGGACTGGACTTTCAGATACGCAGTATTTT	CASSWTGLSDTQYF
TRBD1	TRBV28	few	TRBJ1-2	TGTGCCAGCCTCCAGGGGGCAATTGGTGGCTACACCTTC	CASLQGAIGGYTF
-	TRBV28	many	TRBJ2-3	TGTGCCAGCCAGACGGGTGGCACAGATACGCAGTATTTT	CASQTGGTDTQYF
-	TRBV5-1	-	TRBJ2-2	TGCGCCAGCAGCGTTGACGATTTTGGCACCGGGGAGCTGTTTTTT	CASSVDDFGTGELFF
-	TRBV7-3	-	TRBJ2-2	TGTGCCAGCAGCTCGTCGTGGACCGGGGAGCTGTTTTTT	CASSSSWTGELFF
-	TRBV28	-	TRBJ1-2	TGTGCCATCTCAAATCGGGTGGGCAGTGTATTCTATGGCTACACCTTC	CAISNRVGSVFYGYTF
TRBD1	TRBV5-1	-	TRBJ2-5	TGCGCCAGCAGCCACGGGACAGACCAAGAGACCCAGTACTTC	CASSHGTDQETQYF
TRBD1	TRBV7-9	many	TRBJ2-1	TGTGCCAGCTTTCGGACAGGGATAGAGTTCTTC	CASFRTGIEFF
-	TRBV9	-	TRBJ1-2	TGTGCCAGCAGCGTAGCGGAGACAGCCTATGGCTACACCTTC	CASSVAETAYGYTF
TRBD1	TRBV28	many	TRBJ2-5	TGTGCCAGCAGTTTTCAGGGACAGAGCTTTTGGGAGACCCAGTACTTC	CASSFQGQSFWETQYF
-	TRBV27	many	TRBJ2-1	TGTGCCAGCAGCAATAATTTAGGTGGTAATGAGCAGTTCTTC	CASSNNLGGNEQFF
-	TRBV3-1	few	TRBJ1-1	TGTGCCAGCAGCCTAGGGCCCATCAGAGGGGGCACTGAAGCTTTCTTT	CASSLGPIRGGTEAFF
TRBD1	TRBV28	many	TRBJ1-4	TGTGCCAGCAGCGAATTACAGGGGGCGGGCGAAAAACTGTTTTTT	CASSELQGAGEKLFF
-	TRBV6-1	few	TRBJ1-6	TGTGCCAGCAGTGTGGCAGGGGAGAATTCACCCCTCCACTTT	CASSVAGENSPLHF
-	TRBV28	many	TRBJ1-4	TGTGCCAGCAGCTCCGGGGGAGATGTTGAAAAACTGTTTTTT	CASSSGGDVEKLFF
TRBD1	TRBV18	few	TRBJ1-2	TGTGCCAGCTCACTGGGACAGGGTCATGGCTACACCTTC	CASSLGQGHGYTF
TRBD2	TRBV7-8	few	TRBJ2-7	TGTGCCGGCAGCAAGCGGGGTTACGAGCAGTACTTC	CAGSKRGYEQYF
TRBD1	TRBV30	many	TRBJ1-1	TGTGCCTGGAAAAGGGGGCCCCTGGGTTTCACTGAAGCTTTCTTT	CAWKRGPLGFTEAFF
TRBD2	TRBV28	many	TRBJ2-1	TGTGCCAGCTGGTCAAGTTCTAGCGGGGGGAAAAGCTCCTACAATGAGCAGTTCTTC	CASWSSSSGGKSSYNEQFF
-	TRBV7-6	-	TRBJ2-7	TGTGCCAGCAGCGGAAGGGACGGGCCCTACGAGCAGTACTTC	CASSGRDGPYEQYF
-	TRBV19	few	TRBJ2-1	TGTGCCAGTAGTATCCTTCGGAACCCCTACAATGAGCAGTTCTTC	CASSILRNPYNEQFF
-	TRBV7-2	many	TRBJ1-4	TGTGCCAGCAGCTTAATGGGGAACAGTAATGAAAAACTGTTTTTT	CASSLMGNSNEKLFF
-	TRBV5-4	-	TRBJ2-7	TGTGCCAGCAGCGGGGGACAATACCCTCTCTTC	CASSGGQYPLF
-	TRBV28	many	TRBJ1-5	TGTGCCAACCAGGGTTCGGGTCAGCCCCAGCATTTT	CANQGSGQPQHF
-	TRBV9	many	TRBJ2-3	TGTGCCAGCAGCGTAGGACCAGGAACAGATACGCAGTATTTT	CASSVGPGTDTQYF
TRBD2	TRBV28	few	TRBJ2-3	TGTGCCAGCAGTTTACTAGCGGGCACAGATACGCAGTATTTT	CASSLLAGTDTQYF
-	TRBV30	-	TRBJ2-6	TGTGCCTGGATGGGACTCAGCTCTGGGGCCAACGTCCTGACTTTC	CAWMGLSSGANVLTF
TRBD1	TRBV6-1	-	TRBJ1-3	TGTGCCAGCAGCCGGGACAGGGCCCTGAACACCATATATTTT	CASSRDRALNTIYF
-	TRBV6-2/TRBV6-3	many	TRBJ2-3	TGTGCCAGCAGACCTGACCTTAGACGTTCGGGTACAGATACGCAGTATTTT	CASRPDLRRSGTDTQYF
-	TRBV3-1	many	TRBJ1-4	TGTGCCAGCAGCCAAGAATTATATCGGCAGGAAAATGAAAAACTGTTTTTT	CASSQELYRQENEKLFF
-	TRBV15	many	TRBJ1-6	TGTGCCACCAGCAGGACAGTCACCTATAATTCACCCCTCCACTTT	CATSRTVTYNSPLHF
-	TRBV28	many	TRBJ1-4	TGTGCCAGCAGTTTATCTGGGGTTAGGACTGAAAAACTGTTTTTT	CASSLSGVRTEKLFF
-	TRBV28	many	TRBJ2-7	TGTGCCAGCAGTTTAATTACGGGGGTCGGCGAGCAGTACTTC	CASSLITGVGEQYF
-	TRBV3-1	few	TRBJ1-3	TGTGCCAGCACCCGGGCAAATTTT	CASTRANF
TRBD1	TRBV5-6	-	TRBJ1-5	TGTGCCAGCAGCCAGACAGGGGGGGGTCAGCCCCAGCATTTT	CASSQTGGGQPQHF
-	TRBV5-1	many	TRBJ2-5	TGCGCCAGCAGCTTCCAAGGACTACCTGGGGAGACCCAGTACTTC	CASSFQGLPGETQYF
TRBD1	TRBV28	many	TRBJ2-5	TGTGCCAGCAGTACACACAGGGGTCTAAAAGAGACCCAGTACTTC	CASSTHRGLKETQYF
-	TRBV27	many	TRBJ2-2	TGTGCCAGCAGTAAAGGGCACACCGGGGAGCTGTTTTTT	CASSKGHTGELFF
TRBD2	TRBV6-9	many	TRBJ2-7	TGTGCCAGCAGTTTCCTAGCGGGGGGGCCCTACGAGCAGTACTTC	CASSFLAGGPYEQYF
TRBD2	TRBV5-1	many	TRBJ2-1	TGTGCCAGCAGCTTAGGCGGGGGATCCTACAATGAGCAGTTCTTC	CASSLGGGSYNEQFF
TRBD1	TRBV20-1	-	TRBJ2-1	TGCAGTGCTACACAGGGGGGGCAGTTCTTC	CSATQGGQFF
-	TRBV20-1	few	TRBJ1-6	TGCAGTGCTAGTAGTATGGGCAGGGGATCACCCCTCCACTTT	CSASSMGRGSPLHF
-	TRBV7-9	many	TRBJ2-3	TGTGCCAGCAGCGTAACCCAAGCAGATACGCAGTATTTT	CASSVTQADTQYF
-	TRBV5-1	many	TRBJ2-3	TGCGCCAGCAGCTTGGGATGGGGGGACAGCACAGATACGCAGTATTTT	CASSLGWGDSTDTQYF